This T cell receptor (beta chain) comes out of a study of shared clonotypes between healthy human individuals. The repertoire was sequenced with immunoSEQ multiplex PCR; TCRdb's copy has only in-frame clones and lacks some. The sample carries 600,000 to 700,000 clones, around 78% recorded once. The germline gives CDR1 GTSNPN, CDR2 SVGIG (reference sequence). The CDR3 runs to 13 residues. The sample holds one count of this clone. This clonotype was obtained from a woman younger than 45 in good health. V and J are TRBV30 and TRBJ2-3, with TRBD2 identical over 9 bases. The sequencing sample was made of memory CD4+ T cells sorted from blood. As for subset: CD45RA-negative fraction. The CDR3 region has the DNA TGTGCGGCGACTAGCGGAGGGGGGGATACGCAGTATTTT. Translating it yields CAATSGGGDTQYF.